The source of this TCR beta chain is a study of metastatic and nonmetastatic thyroid tumors. As for the study in general: Both malignant and benign thyroid patients supplied peripheral blood and tumor or nodule tissue samples, across which the repertoires of these patients were then compared. Notes on the study in general: Reports indicated that malignant thyroid tumors showed significantly higher TCR beta diversity than benign nodules did, in blood and tumor.

Original processing notes: CDR3 differences across clinicopathological groups were used to build a distant-metastasis classifier for papillary thyroid cancer. MiXCR reprocessed the PCR reads for TCRdb. TCRdb assigned the V and J calls; the authors' analysis was not used. Seen here are about 37,000 clones, 25% to 30% observed once, and the top ten hold 9.5% to 13%. Trimming cost V 4 bases and J 5 bases, with 13 bases left between them. The CDR3 loop spans 14 amino acids. Germline loops: CDR1 SGHRS, CDR2 YFSETQ. Concerning this clone itself: Its specificity is unknown.

Thyroid surgery was preceded by no treatment in any patient. The chain couples TRBV5-1 to TRBJ1-5; D might be TRBD1 (6 bases). Sequenced: blood. The source is a male donor with papillary thyroid cancer or a benign thyroid nodule (not recorded which). Some clones in this sample may be carry-over from other donors' samples. CDR3 sequence reads: CASSVGQADQPQHF. The CDR3, as DNA: TGCGCCAGCAGCGTGGGACAAGCCGATCAGCCCCAGCATTTT.